Detailed here is one TCR beta chain. Patients from Seattle were sampled longitudinally, starting during active infection. The data are from a study of blood T cell repertoires in COVID-19. V shed 8 bases and J 6 bases; nucleotides not matched to a gene: 4. CDR1 is ENHRY, CDR2 SYGVKD, per germline. This CDR3 comprises 11 residues. Original analysis: Using reference gene primer amplification, nucleated cell counts were estimated. TCRdb keeps only in-frame clones here, not all; method: immunoSEQ multiplex PCR. V and J calls and clone size are given by that table; D and trimming were obtained from the DNA. Of around 270,000 clones in the sample, 91% were seen once.

The sequenced material came from peripheral blood. This TCR was recovered from a person under 30 with COVID-19, enrolled during active disease. V gene TRBV10-3 combines with J gene TRBJ2-7; the match to TRBD1 covers 7 bases. CDR3 amino acids: CAIGRQGEQYF. Here the CDR3 DNA reads TGTGCCATCGGCAGACAGGGCGAGCAGTACTTC.